This TCR beta chain originates from a study of T-cell memory formation after mild COVID-19 listed by TCRdb under 2021. With regard to the full study: TCR sequence clusters from the two donors were found to be largely donor specific. In a couple of donors, T-cell clones that expanded and contracted after mild COVID-19 were followed by sequencing TCRalpha and TCRbeta repertoires longitudinally. The cohort comprised two young, previously healthy adult volunteers, one female and one male.

Here is what the overall study found, with its caveats: Contracting CD4+ clones were found mainly in CM and EM memory subsets, while CD8+ clones were enriched in EMRA. Some responding clones were detected in pre-infection memory, which suggested that pre-existing cross-reactive memory T cells had joined the SARS-CoV-2 response. The second-wave clones that peaked on day 37 were not confirmed to be SARS-CoV-2 specific. Clones that contracted from day 15 to 85 showed balanced CD4/CD8 phenotypes, whereas a second wave of clones that expanded from day 15 to 37 leaned towards CD4+. Only a couple of mild cases were covered in the study, and larger cohorts including severe cases with pre-infection samples were considered necessary.

Instrument used: Illumina NovaSeq 6000. cDNA libraries for TCRalpha and TCRbeta were prepared by 5'RACE using constant-segment primers, with sample barcodes and unique molecular identifiers added. RNA was extracted from every sample with Trizol reagent. The libraries were amplified in two PCR steps, and the second step added a second sample barcode and Illumina TruSeq adapters. Sequencing of libraries was performed on an Illumina NovaSeq with 2 x 150 bp paired-end reads. The paper's data handling went like this. The reads were demultiplexed and collapsed into UMI-guided consensus sequences using migec v1.2.7. Using mixcr v2.1.11, UMI consensuses were aligned to TRA and TRB V and J templates and then assembled into clonotypes. A clonotype was counted as expanded or contracted only when both edgeR and NoisET called the clonotype significant, with the noise models trained on biological replicates. For edgeR calls, the thresholds were a false discovery rate-adjusted p below 0.01 and a log2 fold-change of 1. As an exploratory analysis of dynamics, max-normalized trajectories of the 1000 most abundant clonotypes were examined with PCA combined with hierarchical clustering. Separately sequenced CD4+ and CD8+ repertoires were used to assign the CD4 or CD8 phenotype of responding clones. TCRdb reanalyzed the raw reads on its own, using fastp at Q25 for trimming and MiXCR for clone calling, and kept in-frame beta chains. Each CDR3 protein appears once, grouped with its most common genes and DNA. V and J calls and clone size were set by TCRdb, not the authors. This sample gives around 160,000 distinct CDR3 sequences in total; around a tenth of them show up just once. The ten largest clones add up to approximately 3.8% of the sample.

PBMCs were isolated by Ficoll-Paque density gradient centrifugation. A distance of 12 bases separates the germline ends of V and J, which lose 6 bases and 1 base respectively. CDR1 and CDR2 were assigned from the germline V gene (reference sequence) as DFQATT and SNEGSKA. The CDR3 numbers 13 residues from cysteine through phenylalanine. Just the 39-base CDR3 DNA is kept, in frame starting at base 1. A note on this clonotype: This clone's antigen is unknown. Per-nucleotide qualities are absent, and no much larger clonotype sits a single base away.

The sequencing sample was made of PBMCs or a T cell subset sorted from them (not recorded which). This receptor was taken from a man between 18 and 35 years old who had mild COVID-19 (a few samples of this study predate the infection). The sample titles of this study are shuffled in the database, so cell type and time point are left out; the donor was told from shared clones. The V and J segments used are TRBV20-1 and TRBJ1-1; D gene: possibly TRBD1, on 5 matching bases. The sequenced DNA is TGCAGTGCCTCGGGGGGGTCGAACACTGAAGCTTTCTTT. This is translated as CSASGGSNTEAFF.